These T cell receptor beta chains were read from a single sample in a study of blood T cell repertoires in COVID-19. The protocol was immunoSEQ multiplex PCR, while the TCRdb copy is restricted to in-frame clones and leaves out a portion. Counted here are 100,000 to 150,000 clones, roughly 91% occurring once; the ten biggest clones make up around 4.5%. Sequencing was done on a sample of peripheral blood. The receptors were gathered from a man aged 55 to 70 with COVID-19, enrolled during active disease. Each CDR3 is given with its conserved first and last residue. Each record gives: J gene, D gene, clone size, V gene, CDR3 DNA, CDR3 protein. A D gene is named only where the DNA matches it firmly. A row's size may be missing; if present it is once, few, many or a size class.

>TRBJ2-1|TRBD2|.|TRBV5-4
TGTGCCAGCAGCTTAGCGGGGGGAGGGTACAATGAGCAGTTCTTC
CASSLAGGGYNEQFF
>TRBJ2-5|TRBD2|few|TRBV5-4
TGTGCCAGCGGTAATGCTCGCGGGGGTGCAGAGACCCAGTACTTC
CASGNARGGAETQYF
>TRBJ2-3|TRBD2|.|TRBV10-3
TGTGCCATCAGTGATGTATCGGGGGGGTTCCCAGATACGCAGTATTTT
CAISDVSGGFPDTQYF
>TRBJ1-6|.|.|TRBV30
TGTGCCTGGAGTGTACGAGTGGGGGGTGCCAGGAATTCACCCCTCCACTTT
CAWSVRVGGARNSPLHF
>TRBJ2-7|TRBD1|once|TRBV29-1
TGCAGCGTTGAAGGAGACAGGGGGGAACCCTACGAGCAGTACTTC
CSVEGDRGEPYEQYF
>TRBJ1-3|.|once|TRBV9
TGTGCCAGCAGCTCGACACCGGGACAAGGAAACACCATATATTTT
CASSSTPGQGNTIYF
>TRBJ2-3|TRBD2|.|TRBV16
TGTGCCAGCAGCCAAGGACTAGCGGGGGCAAAGTACACAGATACGCAGTATTTT
CASSQGLAGAKYTDTQYF
>TRBJ2-3|TRBD2|.|TRBV2
TGTGCCAGCAGTGAATTTACTAGCGGGGGCACAGATACGCAGTATTTT
CASSEFTSGGTDTQYF
>TRBJ1-5|.|.|TRBV7-8
TGTGCCAGCAGCTTAGGGGTTGGAGGGCTTAGCAATCAGCCCCAGCATTTT
CASSLGVGGLSNQPQHF
>TRBJ1-5|.|.|TRBV3-1/TRBV3-2
TGTGCCAGCAGCCTTGCCCAGGGGATAGGCGATCAGCCCCAGCATTTT
CASSLAQGIGDQPQHF
>TRBJ2-1|TRBD2|.|TRBV5-4
TGTGCCAGCAGCTACGGGGGGGCAGGCGACAATGAGCAGTTCTTC
CASSYGGAGDNEQFF
>TRBJ1-2|.|.|TRBV19
TGTGCCAGTAGTATCCGAGGGAATGCTGGCTACACCTTC
CASSIRGNAGYTF
>TRBJ2-1|.|once|TRBV6-5
TGTGCCAGCAGTTGGTCCAGCTCCTACAATGAGCAGTTCTTC
CASSWSSSYNEQFF
>TRBJ1-5|.|.|TRBV7-2
TGTGCCAGCAGCTTAGATGTCGGTAATCAGCCCCAGCATTTT
CASSLDVGNQPQHF
>TRBJ2-5|.|.|TRBV5-1
TGCGCCAGCAGCCGAGAGGCGGTAAATGGGGAGACCCAGTACTTC
CASSREAVNGETQYF
>TRBJ1-5|.|.|TRBV5-1
TGCGCCAGCAGCTTGGCCAGGGGTCAGCCCCAGCATTTT
CASSLARGQPQHF
>TRBJ1-1|TRBD1|.|TRBV29-1
TGCAGCGTTGGGGGCTGGAAGGGGGCACTGGAAGAAGCTTTCTTT
CSVGGWKGALEEAFF
>TRBJ2-5|.|.|TRBV5-1
TGCGCCAGCAGCCCTGACGGGTTGGGCAGGGCCCAGTACTTC
CASSPDGLGRAQYF
>TRBJ1-2|TRBD1|.|TRBV19
TGTGCCAGTAGTCAGCCAGGGGGTGGCTACACCTTC
CASSQPGGGYTF
>TRBJ2-7|.|.|TRBV7-8
TGTGCCAGCAGCTTAGAGGACGGGGGTTCCTACGAGCAGTACTTC
CASSLEDGGSYEQYF
>TRBJ2-1|.|.|TRBV5-8
TGTGCCAGCAGTTGGAGGTACAATGAGCAGTTCTTC
CASSWRYNEQFF
>TRBJ1-5|.|.|TRBV28
TGTGCCAGCAGTTCGTGGGGGGAAAGCAATCAGCCCCAGCATTTT
CASSSWGESNQPQHF
>TRBJ1-1|.|.|TRBV5-4
TGTGCCAGCAGCTTGGACCCCTCTATGAACACTGAAGCTTTCTTT
CASSLDPSMNTEAFF
>TRBJ1-1|.|.|TRBV9
TGTGCCAGCAGCGATCAAACTACTACAGGGAAAGCTTTCTTT
CASSDQTTTGKAFF
>TRBJ1-5|.|.|TRBV27
TGTGCCAGCAGTTTATCCGGGAGGGGTCAGCCCCAGCATTTT
CASSLSGRGQPQHF
>TRBJ1-2|TRBD1|few|TRBV12-3/TRBV12-4
TGTGCCATCCTGGACAGGGTGAGAGGCTACACCTTC
CAILDRVRGYTF
>TRBJ1-3|.|.|TRBV20-1
TGCAGTGCTAGTCAGGACTCTGGAAACACCATATATTTT
CSASQDSGNTIYF
>TRBJ1-4|.|.|TRBV7-2
TGTGCCAGCAGCTTAGCTCCCGGGCGGGGTGAAAAACTGTTTTTT
CASSLAPGRGEKLFF
>TRBJ1-5|TRBD1|.|TRBV7-9
TGTGCCAGCAGCCTCTGGACAGGGGGTATGGGAAGCCAGCCCCAGCATTTT
CASSLWTGGMGSQPQHF
>TRBJ2-5|TRBD1|few|TRBV7-3
TGTGCCAGCAGCCAGACAGGGGGAGAAGAGACCCAGTACTTC
CASSQTGGEETQYF
>TRBJ1-4|.|once|TRBV12-3/TRBV12-4
TGTGCCAGCAGTTTACTATCAGGAGGACTGTTTTTT
CASSLLSGGLFF
>TRBJ2-5|.|.|TRBV5-4
TGTGCCAGCAGCTTGGCCCAGGAAGAGACCCAGTACTTC
CASSLAQEETQYF
>TRBJ1-2|TRBD1|.|TRBV9
TGTGCCAGCAGCGTGTCTGAAAGGGGGCTTTATGGCTACACCTTC
CASSVSERGLYGYTF
>TRBJ1-2|.|.|TRBV4-1
TGCGCCAGCAGCCAAGAAACAGGAGACTATGGCTACACCTTC
CASSQETGDYGYTF
>TRBJ1-2|.|.|TRBV6-6
TGTGCCAGCAGTTTAGCCGACAGGAACTATGGCTACACCTTC
CASSLADRNYGYTF
>TRBJ1-2|.|.|TRBV7-2
TGTGCCAGCAGCTTAGCCCTGGGCAGGGGAGAGAATGGCTACACCTTC
CASSLALGRGENGYTF
>TRBJ1-5|.|.|TRBV4-2
TGTGCCAGCAGCCAAGATTCGCCGGCGGCTAGCAATCAGCCCCAGCATTTT
CASSQDSPAASNQPQHF